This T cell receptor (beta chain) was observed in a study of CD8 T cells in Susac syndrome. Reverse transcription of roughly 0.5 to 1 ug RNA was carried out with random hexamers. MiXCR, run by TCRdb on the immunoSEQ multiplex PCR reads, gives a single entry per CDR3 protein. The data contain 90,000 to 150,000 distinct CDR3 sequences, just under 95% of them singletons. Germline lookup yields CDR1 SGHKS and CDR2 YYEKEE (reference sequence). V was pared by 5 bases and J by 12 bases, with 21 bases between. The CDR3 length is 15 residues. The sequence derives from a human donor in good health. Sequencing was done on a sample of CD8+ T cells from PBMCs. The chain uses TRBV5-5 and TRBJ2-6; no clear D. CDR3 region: CASSLASRPLGVLTF. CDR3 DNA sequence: TGTGCCAGCAGTCTGGCGTCCAGACCCCTTGGCGTCCTGACTTTC.